The 25 T cell receptor beta chains listed next were all sequenced from one sample in a study of blood T cells in healthy people across ages. Combining a sample-barcoded 5' primer with a J-beta primer mix, a second PCR ran for 7 to 11 cycles. TCRdb redid the calling of the 5' RACE reads with MiXCR, one entry per CDR3 protein. Counted here are some 1.7 million distinct CDR3 sequences, 28% occurring once; the ten biggest clones make up more than 6%. Sequences were obtained from blood. These receptors were collected from a woman in her 30s in good health.

The J gene is TRBJ2-5, the V gene TRBV25-1; 12 bases are a match to TRBD2. The CDR3 has 15 amino acids. Germline CDR1 and CDR2: MGHDK and SYGVNS. V was clipped by 3 bases and J by 3 bases; unmatched bases: 2. CDR3 region: CASSEASGGEETQYF. The DNA of the CDR3 is TGTGCCAGCAGTGAGGCTAGCGGGGGGGAAGAGACCCAGTACTTC. Complete variable domain (other parts from reference TRBV25-1 and TRBJ2-5): EADIYQTPRYLVIGTGKKITLECSQTMGHDKMYWYQQDPGMELHLIHYSYGVNSTEKGDLSSESTVSRIRTEHFPLTLESARPSHTSQYLCASSEASGGEETQYFGPGTRLLVL.

This sequence joins TRBV28 and TRBJ2-7; TRBD2 aligns across 9 bases. Germline loops: CDR1 MDHEN, CDR2 SYDVKM. This CDR3 is built from 16 residues. Losses at the gene ends were 3 bases for V and 3 bases for J; bases not matched to a gene: 9. The CDR3 DNA is TGTGCCAGCAGTTTCCGGGCCCTAGCGGGGCACTACGAGCAGTACTTC. It codes for CASSFRALAGHYEQYF.

This clonotype was counted a single time. A read error is possible here, since a much larger clone lies one base away. V usage is TRBV2 and J usage is TRBJ2-1; no clear D. CDR1 and CDR2 (germline): SNHLY, FYNNEI. This CDR3 is built from 8 residues. Deletions cut 10 bases from V and 10 bases from J, with 5 bases between. Here the CDR3 DNA reads TGTGCCATTAGGGAGCAGTTCTTC. Its protein is CAIREQFF.

This clonotype was seen a few times. The CDR3 sequence is CASSWAGADTQYF. CDR3 DNA sequence: TGTGCCAGCAGCTGGGCGGGAGCAGATACGCAGTATTTT. V is TRBV5-5 and J is TRBJ2-3, with TRBD2 identical over 7 bases. The J segment lost 4 bases and the V segment lost 3 bases, leaving 2 bases of the junction unmatched. CDR1 and CDR2 (germline): SGHKS, YYEKEE (reference sequence). This CDR3 has 13 residues.

Turning to this clonotype: The germline gene is not matched at one end of the junction; a read error may be the cause. This chain joins TRBV13 and TRBJ2-3; 10 bases map to TRBD1. The length of the CDR3 is 17 residues. CDR1 and CDR2 from the germline V gene are PRHDT and FYEKMQ (reference sequence). The CDR3 nucleotides are TGTGCCAGCAGCCCAGCCGGGACAGGGGACCTCACAGATTCGCAGTATTTT. Its translation: CASSPAGTGDLTDSQYF.

This clonotype was counted a few times. The chain uses TRBV9 and TRBJ1-1, with D unclear. In germline, CDR1 is SGDLS, CDR2 YYNGEE. Trimming took off 4 bases at V and 1 base at J, with 11 bases between the two ends. CDR3 length: 14 amino acids. The CDR3 loop is CASSPNHGNTEAFF. CDR3 in DNA: TGTGCCAGCAGCCCCAACCATGGGAACACTGAAGCTTTCTTT.

The chain is built from TRBV6-1 and TRBJ1-5; 11 positions agree with TRBD1. The trim removed 5 bases at V and 0 bases at J, leaving 9 bases unmatched. CDR3 length: 18 amino acids. CDR1 and CDR2 from the germline V gene are MNHNS and SASEGT. CDR3 nucleotide sequence: TGTGCCAGCAGTCCGCGGACAGGGGGCAGTTTTAGCAATCAGCCCCAGCATTTT. It encodes CASSPRTGGSFSNQPQHF.

This chain connects TRBV10-3 to TRBJ1-1, with 7 nucleotides matching TRBD1. Germline V gene data show CDR1 as ENHRY and CDR2 as SYGVKD. Trimming cost V 6 bases and J 1 base; bases outside gene matches: 8. The CDR3 covers 15 residues. The CDR3 reads CAIRIEDRANTEAFF. The CDR3 DNA is TGTGCCATCAGAATCGAAGACAGGGCGAACACTGAAGCTTTCTTT.

As DNA, the CDR3 is TGTGCCAGCAGTTTACAGGGGGCGATTAGCAATCAGCCCCAGCATTTT. Protein sequence: CASSLQGAISNQPQHF. The chain has TRBV6-1 and TRBJ1-5; the match to TRBD1 covers 9 bases. The V gene end was trimmed by 5 bases and the J gene end by 0 bases; junction bases not matched to a gene: 5. The V gene's germline CDR1 is MNHNS and CDR2 SASEGT. This CDR3 has 16 residues.

This CDR3 is CASSAGPVLNTEAFF. CDR3 bases: TGTGCCAGCAGCGCAGGTCCAGTTTTGAACACTGAAGCTTTCTTT. This sequence joins TRBV9 and TRBJ1-1, with unresolved D. Germline CDR1 SGDLS, CDR2 YYNGEE. V lost 3 bases to trimming and J lost 0 bases, with 12 bases between them. There are 15 residues in the CDR3.

In regard to this clonotype: A much larger clonotype is one base distant, so this may be a read error. The V and J genes are TRBV5-1 and TRBJ2-3; D is ambiguous. Germline V gives CDR1 SGHRS, CDR2 YFSETQ. The CDR3 covers 12 residues. CDR3 coding DNA: TGCGCCAACAGCCGAGATCGGGATACGCAGTATTTT. Translation gives CANSRDRDTQYF.

V gene TRBV29-1 combines with J gene TRBJ1-4, with TRBD1 matching over 7 bases. The CDR3 is 13 amino acids. Germline CDR1 SQVTM, CDR2 ANQGSEA. CDR3 bases: TGCGGCGGACAGGTCCGGAATAATGAAAAACTGTTTTTT. Its protein is CGGQVRNNEKLFF.

The chain employs TRBV12-3 or TRBV12-4 and TRBJ1-1; possibly TRBD1 for D (6 bases). Trimming took 5 bases from V and 1 from J, leaving 14 bases between them. This CDR3 is 15 amino acids long. CDR3 in amino acids: CASSRPTGANTEAFF. The DNA of the CDR3 is TGTGCCAGCAGTCGCCCGACAGGAGCGAACACTGAAGCTTTCTTT.

The chain employs TRBV4-1 and TRBJ2-7; a weak D match, TRBD1 (6 bases). The CDR3 contains 16 residues. Germline CDR1 is MGHRA and CDR2 is YSYEKL. Trimming pared 4 bases from V and 0 bases from J, leaving 16 bases between. CDR3 in amino acids: CASSRLTGSFSYEQYF. The CDR3, as DNA: TGCGCCAGCAGCCGGTTGACAGGCAGTTTCTCCTACGAGCAGTACTTC.

The gene calls are TRBV27 and TRBJ1-2; 9 bases match TRBD1. Germline V gene sequence: CDR1 MNHEY, CDR2 SMNVEV (reference sequence). This CDR3 is built from 16 residues. V was clipped by 3 bases and J by 5 bases; unmatched bases: 10. Here the CDR3 reads CASSFTQGAFYYGYTF. The CDR3 nucleotides read TGTGCCAGCAGTTTTACACAGGGGGCGTTCTATTATGGCTACACCTTC.

V is TRBV29-1 and J is TRBJ1-2; maybe TRBD1 (5 bases). The CDR3 covers 13 residues. Deletions cut 0 bases from V and 7 bases from J, with 12 bases between. Germline loops: CDR1 SQVTM, CDR2 ANQGSEA. This chain's CDR3 is CSVEELGGGGYTF. In nucleotides, the CDR3 is TGCAGCGTTGAAGAGCTGGGGGGGGGTGGCTACACCTTC.

The rearrangement links TRBV7-3 to TRBJ2-2; possibly TRBD1 for D (5 bases). V was pared by 0 bases and J by 4 bases, with 12 bases between. The germline gives CDR1 SGHTA, CDR2 FQGTGA. The CDR3 runs to 16 residues. In nucleotides, the CDR3 is TGTGCCAGCAGCTTAACGAGGCAGGGTGGCACCGGGGAGCTGTTTTTT. Protein: CASSLTRQGGTGELFF.

This rearrangement joins TRBV7-9 to TRBJ1-2; D gene uncertain. This CDR3 is built from 14 residues. Germline values: CDR1 SEHNR, CDR2 FQNEAQ (reference sequence). V dropped 6 bases and J dropped 4 bases, with 15 bases sitting between them. The CDR3 loop reads CASREIGNSYGYTF. The DNA of the CDR3 is TGTGCCAGCAGGGAGATAGGGAATAGCTATGGCTACACCTTC.

V usage is TRBV30 and J usage is TRBJ1-1; D is ambiguous. Germline V CDR1 and CDR2: GTSNPN, SVGIG (reference sequence). The CDR3 is 13 residues long. V was pared by 2 bases and J by 1 base, with 8 bases between. The CDR3 here is CAWSRSANTEAFF. CDR3 DNA: TGTGCCTGGAGTCGGTCAGCGAACACTGAAGCTTTCTTT.

Regarding this clonotype: The junction shows a germline mismatch at one end, possibly a read error. The CDR3 DNA reads as TGTGCCAGCAGTCACCCGGCGGCATACGAGCGGTACTTC. Its protein is CASSHPAAYERYF. The V and J genes are TRBV28 and TRBJ2-7; no firm D call. Germline V gives CDR1 MDHEN, CDR2 SYDVKM. The CDR3 extends over 13 amino acids.

J is TRBJ2-5 and V is TRBV12-3 or TRBV12-4; no clear D. Trimming pared 5 bases from V and 3 bases from J, leaving 16 bases between. CDR3 size: 15 residues. CDR3 amino acids: CASSPPMPDKETQYF. The CDR3 nucleotides read TGTGCCAGCAGTCCGCCCATGCCAGACAAAGAGACCCAGTACTTC.

Comment on this clonotype: A read error may explain this, as a much larger clone is one base away. The chain is built from TRBV4-1 and TRBJ1-4; no clear D gene. CDR3 length equals 15 residues. In germline, CDR1 is MGHRA, CDR2 YSYEKL. CDR3 amino acids: CASSQDARVNEELFF. The DNA of the CDR3 is TGCGCCAGCAGCCAAGATGCTCGGGTTAATGAAGAACTGTTTTTT.

Worth noting for this clonotype: This may arise from a read error, as a much more abundant clone is one base away. The genes are TRBV12-3 or TRBV12-4 and TRBJ2-3; TRBD2 is a possible D gene (6 bases). The CDR3 is 14 amino acids. V lost 5 bases, J lost 4 bases, and 13 bases lay in between. The CDR3 loop is CASSGLASADTQYF. In nucleotides, the CDR3 is TGTGCCAGCAGTGGTCTAGCGAGCGCAGATACGCAGTATTTT.

The V call is TRBV18, the J call TRBJ2-1, with 11 positions matching TRBD1. This CDR3 has 16 amino acids. V lost 3 bases, J lost 6 bases, and 7 bases stayed unmatched. Germline V gene data show CDR1 as KGHSH and CDR2 as LQKENI. CDR3 sequence reads: CASSPIIGQGANEQFF. CDR3 sequence (DNA): TGTGCCAGCTCACCTATCATCGGACAGGGGGCCAATGAGCAGTTCTTC. The full variable domain, its missing parts supplied by reference TRBV18 and TRBJ2-1, is NAGVMQNPRHLVRRRGQEARLRCSPMKGHSHVYWYRQLPEEGLKFMVYLQKENIIDESGMPKERFSAEFPKEGPSILRIQQVVRGDSAAYFCASSPIIGQGANEQFFGPGTRLTVL.

Details on this clonotype: A much larger clone sits a single nucleotide away, making a read error possible. The chain links TRBV29-1 to TRBJ2-7; 14 bases map to TRBD2. This CDR3 has 14 amino acids. Germline V gene sequence: CDR1 SQVTM, CDR2 ANQGSEA. The CDR3 bases are TGCGGCGTTGTGGGACTAGCGGGAGCACCCGAGCAGTACTTC. It translates to CGVVGLAGAPEQYF.